The 28 T cell receptor beta chains reported below all come from one sample, sequenced in a study of blood T cell repertoires in COVID-19. Only in-frame clones appear in the TCRdb table, and some are missing; sequencing was by immunoSEQ multiplex PCR. The profile shows about 110,000 clones, about 91% of them singletons. The source material was peripheral blood. The receptors stem from a man in his forties or fifties with active or convalescent COVID-19.

The chain employs TRBV3-1 (or the pseudogene TRBV3-2) and TRBJ2-3, with 9 positions matching TRBD2. V was clipped by 4 bases and J by 2 bases; unmatched bases: 4. Germline lookup yields CDR1 LGHDT and CDR2 YNNKEL (reference sequence). The CDR3 has 15 residues. CDR3 protein: CASSPPGLATDTQYF. The CDR3 nucleotides read TGTGCCAGCAGCCCACCGGGACTAGCCACAGATACGCAGTATTTT.

This clone was picked up one time. The V call is TRBV7-9, the J call TRBJ2-7, with D maybe TRBD2 (6 bases). Germline lookup yields CDR1 SEHNR and CDR2 FQNEAQ (reference sequence). The CDR3 contains 15 residues. The V end was cut by 5 bases, the J end by 4 bases, with 18 bases between. Here the CDR3 reads CASSVAPSAFYEQYF. DNA of the CDR3: TGTGCCAGCAGCGTTGCCCCTAGCGCTTTTTACGAGCAGTACTTC.

The rearrangement joins TRBV7-2 to TRBJ1-5; D is perhaps TRBD1 (6 bases). Germline V gene data show CDR1 as SGHTA and CDR2 as FQGNSA. This CDR3 is built from 15 residues. V shed 5 bases and J shed 0 bases, with 11 bases lying between them. This chain's CDR3 is CASSPRGGSNQPQHF. For the CDR3, the DNA is TGTGCCAGCAGCCCTAGGGGGGGTAGCAATCAGCCCCAGCATTTT.

The chain couples TRBV28 to TRBJ2-7; D remains unclear. Trimming took 2 bases from V and 7 from J, leaving 12 bases between them. Germline V lookup: CDR1 MDHEN, CDR2 SYDVKM. The CDR3 sequence is 13 residues long. As DNA, the CDR3 is TGTGCCAGCAGTTTAACCCCAGTGCCGGAGCAGTACTTC. It codes for CASSLTPVPEQYF.

The genes are TRBV4-2 and TRBJ1-3, with TRBD1 as a possible D gene (6 bases). There are 17 residues in the CDR3. Germline V gene data show CDR1 as LGHNA and CDR2 as YNFKEQ. Trimming took off 0 bases at V and 2 bases at J, with 14 bases between the two ends. The CDR3 reads CASSQDPKGGAGNTIYF. The CDR3 DNA reads TGTGCCAGCAGCCAAGATCCTAAGGGGGGGGCTGGAAACACCATATATTTT.

The chain joins TRBV2 to TRBJ2-5, with D maybe TRBD1 (6 bases). This CDR3 comprises 19 residues. Germline V gene lookup returns CDR1 SNHLY and CDR2 FYNNEI. V lost 3 bases, J lost 4 bases, and 27 bases lay in between. The CDR3 loop reads CASSDPVRTRRKGGETQYF. The DNA of the CDR3 is TGTGCCAGCAGTGATCCTGTCAGGACCCGAAGGAAAGGGGGAGAGACCCAGTACTTC.

This clone was seen just once. The V and J genes are TRBV7-9 and TRBJ2-3; TRBD1 matches at 11 bases. The V gene end was trimmed by 4 bases and the J gene end by 6 bases; junction bases not matched to a gene: 3. Germline CDR1 SEHNR, CDR2 FQNEAQ (reference sequence). This CDR3 is built from 14 residues. CDR3 DNA: TGTGCCAGCAGCTCCCGGGACAGGGGGGATACGCAGTATTTT. Protein: CASSSRDRGDTQYF.

J is TRBJ1-1 and V is TRBV3-1 (or the pseudogene TRBV3-2); D not certain. The CDR3 has 13 amino acids. Germline CDR1 LGHDT, CDR2 YNNKEL (reference sequence). Trimming pared 2 bases from V and 8 bases from J, leaving 12 bases between. The DNA for the CDR3 is TGTGCCAGCAGCCAACGGGGAGGACTCGAAGCTTTCTTT. It is translated as CASSQRGGLEAFF.

The chain joins TRBV27 to TRBJ1-4; no firm D call. This CDR3 has 16 amino acids. Germline assignment: CDR1 MNHEY and CDR2 SMNVEV (reference sequence). The V and J ends lost 2 bases and 5 bases respectively, with 15 bases between them. CDR3 nucleotide sequence: TGTGCCAGCAGTTTAGAGTTGGAGGCGGGAAATGAAAAACTGTTTTTT. Residues: CASSLELEAGNEKLFF.

This CDR3 reads CRPGGYEQYF. The CDR3 region has the DNA TGCAGGCCGGGTGGCTACGAGCAGTACTTC. The rearrangement joins TRBV20-1 to TRBJ2-7; D unclear. Per germline, CDR1 DFQATT and CDR2 SNEGSKA (reference sequence). CDR3 length equals 10 residues.

The chain employs TRBV12-3 or TRBV12-4 and TRBJ1-1, with D unclear. The CDR3 is 13 residues long. The ends were cut back, 3 bases at V and 3 bases at J, with 8 bases in the middle. The CDR3 coding sequence is TGTGCCAGCAGTTTGGCAGTGTACACTGAAGCTTTCTTT. This translates into CASSLAVYTEAFF.

The chain has TRBV7-2 and TRBJ1-1; D is unresolved. CDR3 length: 13 amino acids. The V end was cut by 2 bases, the J end by 6 bases, with 10 bases between. Looked up from germline, CDR1 is SGHTA and CDR2 is FQGNSA. The DNA for the CDR3 is TGTGCCAGCAGCTTAAGTTGGAGGGCTGAAGCTTTCTTT. Its protein product is CASSLSWRAEAFF.

This clone came up once. The chain employs TRBV6-6 and TRBJ2-7; D is undetermined. The length of the CDR3 is 11 residues. Trimming removed 5 bases at V and 7 bases at J, with 9 bases between. Germline V gene sequence: CDR1 MNHNY, CDR2 SVGAGI (reference sequence). The CDR3 coding sequence is TGTGCCAGCAGTAAGACACAAGAGCAGTACTTC. Its protein is CASSKTQEQYF.

The chain recombines TRBV3-1 (or the pseudogene TRBV3-2) with TRBJ1-6; TRBD1 is a possible D gene (6 bases). The V gene's germline CDR1 is LGHDT and CDR2 YNNKEL (reference sequence). V lost 0 bases, J lost 14 bases, and 8 bases lay in between. This CDR3 contains 12 residues. CDR3 nucleotides: TGTGCCAGCAGCCAAGAAAACAGGGCCCTCCACTTT. Translating it yields CASSQENRALHF.

The chain combines TRBV28 with TRBJ2-1; D is perhaps TRBD2 (5 bases). CDR3 length: 16 residues. V dropped 2 bases and J dropped 0 bases, with 11 bases sitting between them. CDR1 is MDHEN, CDR2 SYDVKM, per germline. The CDR3 is CASSLIAQSSYNEQFF. In nucleotides, the CDR3 is TGTGCCAGCAGTTTAATAGCGCAGAGCTCCTACAATGAGCAGTTCTTC. Variable domain in full (rest from reference TRBV28 and TRBJ2-1): DVKVTQSSRYLVKRTGEKVFLECVQDMDHENMFWYRQDPGLGLRLIYFSYDVKMKEKGDIPEGYSVSREKKERFSLILESASTNQTSMYLCASSLIAQSSYNEQFFGPGTRLTVL.

This clone occurred once. This sequence joins TRBV6-5 and TRBJ1-3, with D possibly TRBD1 on 6 matching bases. The germline V and J ends were trimmed by 6 bases and 4 bases, with 13 bases remaining between them. Per germline, CDR1 MNHEY and CDR2 SVGAGI. The CDR3 is made up of 14 amino acids. DNA for the CDR3: TGTGCCAGCAGCCCGACAGGCGTAGGAAACACCATATATTTT. Its translation is CASSPTGVGNTIYF.

V is TRBV7-8 and J is TRBJ2-1, with 8 bases that match TRBD2. The CDR3 loop spans 13 amino acids. Trimming removed 5 bases from V and 9 bases from J; junction bases left unmatched: 6. CDR1 is SGHVS and CDR2 is FQNEAQ in the germline V gene. The CDR3 DNA follows: TGTGCCAGCAGCCCGGACCTAGCGGGTGAGCAGTTCTTC. Encoded protein: CASSPDLAGEQFF.

The gene calls are TRBV25-1 and TRBJ2-7; D perhaps matches TRBD1 (5 bases). Germline CDR1 and CDR2: MGHDK and SYGVNS. Trimming shortened V by 8 bases and J by 4 bases, and 9 bases separated the two germline ends. The CDR3 sequence is 11 residues long. CDR3 loop: CASSRTYEQYF. The CDR3 coding sequence is TGTGCCAGCTCCCGGACATACGAGCAGTACTTC.

This chain joins TRBV30 and TRBJ2-2; D not resolved. V shed 5 bases and J shed 2 bases, with 9 bases lying between them. The CDR3 contains 13 residues. Germline assignment: CDR1 GTSNPN and CDR2 SVGIG (reference sequence). The CDR3 loop is CAWSDLNTGELFF. CDR3 DNA sequence: TGTGCCTGGTCTGACTTAAACACCGGGGAGCTGTTTTTT.

The chain employs TRBV29-1 and TRBJ1-2; 11 bases line up with TRBD1. This CDR3 has 13 amino acids. Losses at the gene ends were 7 bases for V and 4 bases for J; bases not matched to a gene: 5. Germline lookup yields CDR1 SQVTM and CDR2 ANQGSEA. The CDR3 loop reads CSARDRGGYGYTF. The CDR3, as DNA: TGCAGCGCAAGGGACAGGGGGGGCTATGGCTACACCTTC.

This CDR3 reads CAISPTGTLGTEAFF. The CDR3 nucleotides read TGTGCCATCAGCCCAACAGGGACCCTGGGCACTGAAGCTTTCTTT. The genes are TRBV10-3 and TRBJ1-1; possibly TRBD1 for D (6 bases). The CDR3 consists of 15 residues. The V end lost 6 bases, the J end lost 4 bases, and 18 bases lay between the germline ends. The V gene's germline CDR1 is ENHRY and CDR2 SYGVKD.

This sequence joins TRBV2 and TRBJ1-4; TRBD1 is a possible D gene (6 bases). Trimming cost V 4 bases and J 8 bases, with 14 bases left between them. The germline gives CDR1 SNHLY, CDR2 FYNNEI. This CDR3 comprises 14 residues. CDR3 bases: TGTGCCAGCAGTGCAGGGACAATAGGGGAAAAACTGTTTTTT. This translates into CASSAGTIGEKLFF.

The V call is TRBV10-3, the J call TRBJ2-7, with 13 bases matching TRBD2. CDR3 size: 17 residues. J was trimmed by 3 bases and V by 2 bases; bases with no gene match: 7. The germline V gene has CDR1 ENHRY and CDR2 SYGVKD. CDR3 amino acids: CAISEKGLAGTRYEQYF. The CDR3 DNA reads as TGTGCCATCAGTGAGAAGGGACTAGCGGGAACCCGCTACGAGCAGTACTTC.

The CDR3 protein is CASSRRDYPTYNEQFF. The CDR3 coding sequence is TGTGCCAGCAGCCGGAGGGACTACCCAACCTACAATGAGCAGTTCTTC. The chain employs TRBV7-2 and TRBJ2-1; 7 bases line up with TRBD2. With V trimmed by 5 bases and J by 2 bases, 9 bases remained unmatched. Germline V CDR1 and CDR2: SGHTA, FQGNSA. This CDR3 contains 16 residues.

V is TRBV7-8 and J is TRBJ2-1; 11 bases line up with TRBD2. CDR1 and CDR2 from the germline V gene are SGHVS and FQNEAQ. This CDR3 is built from 14 residues. Trimming removed 2 bases from V and 15 bases from J; junction bases left unmatched: 9. CDR3 residues: CASSLILAGGYRFF. DNA for the CDR3: TGTGCCAGCAGCTTAATCCTAGCGGGAGGCTATCGGTTCTTC.

The rearrangement joins TRBV28 to TRBJ2-2, with D hard to call. Germline V gene sequence: CDR1 MDHEN, CDR2 SYDVKM. The CDR3 spans 14 residues. V lost 2 bases and J lost 4, with 8 bases in between. CDR3: CASSLSLGTGELFF. In DNA, the CDR3 is TGTGCCAGCAGTTTAAGCCTTGGCACCGGGGAGCTGTTTTTT.

The chain recombines TRBV24-1 with TRBJ2-7; 7 bases fit TRBD1. The CDR3 is 15 amino acids. The V gene's germline CDR1 is KGHDR and CDR2 SFDVKD. V shed 4 bases, J shed 0 bases, and the junction held 5 bases outside the gene matches. CDR3 nucleotide sequence: TGTGCCACCAGTGACGGACAGGACATCTCCTACGAGCAGTACTTC. Translation: CATSDGQDISYEQYF.

The chain couples TRBV18 to TRBJ2-2; 7 nucleotides agree with TRBD1. There are 16 residues in the CDR3. V lost 1 base to trimming and J lost 6 bases; unmatched junction nucleotides: 8. The germline V gene has CDR1 KGHSH and CDR2 LQKENI. CDR3 loop: CASSPLRQGLPGELFF. CDR3 bases: TGTGCCAGCTCACCACTCAGACAGGGCTTGCCCGGGGAGCTGTTTTTT.